These 24 T cell receptor beta chains originate from one sample sequenced in a study of blood T cell repertoires in COVID-19. Generated by immunoSEQ multiplex PCR, the TCRdb table keeps only in-frame clones and is missing some. The sample contains 310,000 or so clones, 80% to 90% of which appear only once. The specimen sequenced was peripheral blood. The receptors shown here come from a woman between 50 and 59 years old with acute or convalescent COVID-19.

V is TRBV24-1 and J is TRBJ1-2; the D gene is possibly TRBD1 (6 bases). Trimming removed 3 bases at V and 2 bases at J, with 21 bases between. This CDR3 spans 18 amino acids. Germline CDR1 reads KGHDR; CDR2 reads SFDVKD. The CDR3: CATSDTRGEGRGNYGYTF. CDR3 coding DNA: TGTGCCACCAGTGATACCCGAGGAGAGGGGAGGGGGAACTATGGCTACACCTTC.

The CDR3 region has the DNA TGTGCCTGGAGTGTCAGGACAGGGATAGAGACCCAGTACTTC. This gives the protein CAWSVRTGIETQYF. V gene TRBV30 combines with J gene TRBJ2-5, with 8 bases that match TRBD1. Trimming cost V 0 bases and J 4 bases; bases outside gene matches: 4. The CDR3 runs to 14 residues. CDR1 and CDR2 (germline): GTSNPN, SVGIG (reference sequence).

J is TRBJ2-1 and V is TRBV5-1; D is ambiguous. Germline CDR1 reads SGHRS; CDR2 reads YFSETQ. The CDR3 has 15 amino acids. V gave up 0 bases and J gave up 5 bases, with 12 bases separating them. As DNA, the CDR3 is TGCGCCAGCAGCTTGGTTGAGGCGATTGACAATGAGCAGTTCTTC. As protein: CASSLVEAIDNEQFF.

V and J are TRBV7-6 and TRBJ2-3; the match to TRBD2 covers 7 bases. Germline CDR1 is SGHVS and CDR2 is FNYEAQ. V lost 1 base, J lost 4 bases, and 11 bases stayed unmatched. The CDR3 spans 17 residues. DNA of the CDR3: TGTGCCAGCAGCTTAGGGGGGGGTAGTATTTCGCCAGATACGCAGTATTTT. Its translation is CASSLGGGSISPDTQYF.

The chain couples TRBV20-1 to TRBJ2-7; TRBD1 aligns across 9 bases. The CDR3 loop spans 16 amino acids. Germline-derived CDR1 and CDR2 are DFQATT and SNEGSKA (reference sequence). V was clipped by 3 bases and J by 2 bases; unmatched bases: 11. The chain's CDR3 is CSASSSVGQGTYEQYF. The CDR3 bases are TGCAGTGCTAGTTCTTCCGTGGGACAGGGTACCTACGAGCAGTACTTC.

This clone was seen once. The chain uses TRBV30 and TRBJ1-1, with a weak D call TRBD1 (5 bases). The germline V and J ends were trimmed by 3 bases and 8 bases, with 19 bases remaining between them. This CDR3 spans 14 amino acids. From germline, CDR1 is GTSNPN and CDR2 SVGIG (reference sequence). CDR3 sequence reads: CAWSQGRELPEAFF. As DNA, the CDR3 is TGTGCCTGGAGCCAGGGCAGGGAACTCCCCGAAGCTTTCTTT.

For the CDR3, the DNA is TGTGCCAGCAGCTTGCGGGACTTCACCGGGGAGCTGTTTTTT. Its protein product is CASSLRDFTGELFF. The chain has TRBV11-1 and TRBJ2-2; D might be TRBD2 (6 bases). V lost 3 bases to trimming and J lost 4 bases, with 9 bases between them. Germline CDR1 SGHAT, CDR2 FQDESV (reference sequence). This CDR3 has 14 amino acids.

V is TRBV5-4 and J is TRBJ1-4; D possibly corresponds to TRBD1 (5 bases). Germline assignment: CDR1 SGHNT and CDR2 YYREEE (reference sequence). The CDR3 spans 15 residues. V was cut by 5 bases and J by 4 bases, with 15 bases left in between. Here the CDR3 DNA reads TGTGCCAGCAGTTTAGACGGGGGAATTAATGAAAAACTGTTTTTT. As protein: CASSLDGGINEKLFF. The full variable domain, in which reference TRBV5-4 and TRBJ1-4 provide the parts outside the CDR3, is ETGVTQSPTHLIKTRGQQVTLRCSSQSGHNTVSWYQQALGQGPQFIFQYYREEENGRGNFPPRFSGLQFPNYSSELNVNALELDDSALYLCASSLDGGINEKLFFGSGTQLSVL.

As regards this clone: Different DNA sequences within this sample yield the same CDR3. The chain employs TRBV3-1 (or the pseudogene TRBV3-2) and TRBJ1-2; D remains ambiguous. V was clipped by 1 base and J by 8 bases, with 8 bases between them. CDR1 is LGHDT and CDR2 is YNNKEL in the germline V gene (reference sequence). This CDR3 has 12 amino acids. The CDR3 DNA is TGTGCCAGCAGCCAAGTTGGAGGCGGCTACACCTTC. This translates into CASSQVGGGYTF.

The chain recombines TRBV30 with TRBJ2-7; TRBD2 agrees at 11 bases. V lost 3 bases and J lost 2; bases outside the gene matches: 12. Germline V gives CDR1 GTSNPN, CDR2 SVGIG (reference sequence). This CDR3 is built from 17 residues. CDR3 sequence (DNA): TGTGCCTGGAGGGCTGGGGCTAGCGGGAGGTATACCTACGAGCAGTACTTC. It is translated as CAWRAGASGRYTYEQYF.

The chain combines TRBV2 with TRBJ1-5, with D perhaps TRBD1 (6 bases). Trimming cost V 6 bases and J 4 bases, with 13 bases left between them. This CDR3 spans 14 amino acids. The V gene's germline CDR1 is SNHLY and CDR2 FYNNEI. CDR3 DNA: TGTGCCAGCAGGCTAGGACAGCAAAATCAGCCCCAGCATTTT. It specifies CASRLGQQNQPQHF.

The chain is built from TRBV6-5 and TRBJ2-7; TRBD2 might be the D (5 bases). The V end lost 11 bases, the J end lost 7 bases, and 12 bases lay between the germline ends. This CDR3 is 10 amino acids long. Germline V gene lookup returns CDR1 MNHEY and CDR2 SVGAGI. This CDR3 is CAAPRGEQYV. The CDR3, as DNA: TGTGCCGCTCCCCGGGGTGAGCAGTACGTC.

This sequence joins TRBV14 and TRBJ1-1; D might be TRBD1 (6 bases). Germline V lookup: CDR1 SGHDN, CDR2 FVKESK. This CDR3 comprises 13 residues. Trimming left V 5 bases short and J 3 bases short, with 10 bases between. Here the CDR3 reads CASSAQGYTEAFF. The CDR3 nucleotides are TGTGCCAGCAGCGCTCAGGGGTACACTGAAGCTTTCTTT.

The gene calls are TRBV6-6 and TRBJ1-4; no clear D. CDR3 size: 15 residues. Germline lookup yields CDR1 MNHNY and CDR2 SVGAGI (reference sequence). Trimming cost V 5 bases and J 10 bases, with 20 bases left between them. The CDR3 spells CASSQSDRGSVKLFF. CDR3 DNA: TGTGCCAGCAGTCAATCCGACCGGGGAAGTGTAAAACTGTTTTTT.

The CDR3: CASSLLDRPPGSNQPQHF. The CDR3 nucleotides read TGTGCCAGCAGTTTACTGGACAGGCCCCCGGGGAGCAATCAGCCCCAGCATTTT. The rearrangement joins TRBV27 to TRBJ1-5; 7 bases align to TRBD1. The CDR3 is 18 amino acids. Looked up from germline, CDR1 is MNHEY and CDR2 is SMNVEV (reference sequence). The trim removed 2 bases at V and 1 base at J, leaving 11 bases unmatched.

This clone was found a few times. CDR3 sequence: CASSRTGSNSPLHF. CDR3 bases: TGTGCCAGCAGCCGTACAGGGAGCAATTCACCCCTCCACTTT. This chain links TRBV14 with TRBJ1-6, with a weak D call TRBD1 (6 bases). Germline loops: CDR1 SGHDN, CDR2 FVKESK. CDR3 length: 14 residues. V was clipped by 4 bases and J by 7 bases, with 11 bases between them.

The chain couples TRBV9 to TRBJ2-7; maybe TRBD2 (6 bases). V was clipped by 0 bases and J by 3 bases, with 19 bases between them. The CDR3 totals 17 residues. The germline CDR1 and CDR2 sequences are SGDLS and YYNGEE. The CDR3 DNA follows: TGTGCCAGCAGCGTAGGGGGGACTCGGGACTCTCACTACGAGCAGTACGTC. Encoded protein: CASSVGGTRDSHYEQYV.

This clone was seen more than once but under ten times. The rearrangement joins TRBV3-1 (or the pseudogene TRBV3-2) to TRBJ1-4; D unclear. The germline gives CDR1 LGHDT, CDR2 YNNKEL (reference sequence). The CDR3 is made up of 12 amino acids. Trimming left V 3 bases short and J 13 bases short, with 12 bases between. DNA of the CDR3: TGTGCCAGCAGCCACCGGGAGCTTGGACTGTTTTTT. Its translation is CASSHRELGLFF.

V is TRBV2 and J is TRBJ2-3; 9 positions match TRBD1. Germline V gene data show CDR1 as SNHLY and CDR2 as FYNNEI. The J segment lost 2 bases and the V segment lost 6 bases, leaving 6 bases of the junction unmatched. CDR3 length: 15 residues. Here the CDR3 reads CASSRGQGFTDTQYF. Written as DNA, the CDR3 is TGTGCCAGCAGCCGGGGACAGGGCTTCACAGATACGCAGTATTTT.

V is TRBV2 and J is TRBJ1-1, with 8 nucleotides matching TRBD1. The CDR3 loop spans 14 amino acids. V lost 5 bases to trimming and J lost 10 bases; unmatched junction nucleotides: 12. The germline V gene encodes CDR1 SNHLY and CDR2 FYNNEI. CDR3 nucleotide sequence: TGTGCCAGCAGTCCCCAGCTCGGACAGGGAGGAGCTTTCTTT. It specifies CASSPQLGQGGAFF.

The V call is TRBV3-1 (or the pseudogene TRBV3-2), the J call TRBJ1-2; perhaps TRBD1 as D (5 bases). Trimming stripped 1 base from V and 8 bases from J, with 17 bases between. The germline V gene encodes CDR1 LGHDT and CDR2 YNNKEL (reference sequence). There are 15 residues in the CDR3. The CDR3 nucleotides are TGTGCCAGCAGCCAAGCCACGGGGGGTGCACAAGGCTACACCTTC. Translation: CASSQATGGAQGYTF.

V and J are TRBV6-5 and TRBJ1-1; D unclear. The germline CDR1 and CDR2 sequences are MNHEY and SVGAGI. V was shortened by 10 bases and J by 5 bases, with 20 bases between the two germline ends. This CDR3 has 14 residues. The CDR3 sequence is CATHRTPPGTEAFF. The CDR3 DNA sequence: TGTGCCACCCACCGGACCCCTCCGGGGACTGAAGCTTTCTTT.

This clone has more than one count but fewer than ten. The V call is TRBV5-1, the J call TRBJ2-7; TRBD2 agrees at 11 bases. After removal of 0 bases from V and 0 bases from J, the junction contained 11 bases not matched to a gene. Looked up from germline, CDR1 is SGHRS and CDR2 is YFSETQ. This CDR3 comprises 19 residues. The CDR3 loop is CASSLAPSGRFRSSYEQYF. CDR3 DNA: TGCGCCAGCAGCTTGGCCCCTAGCGGGAGGTTCCGAAGCTCCTACGAGCAGTACTTC. Complete variable domain (other parts from reference TRBV5-1 and TRBJ2-7): KAGVTQTPRYLIKTRGQQVTLSCSPISGHRSVSWYQQTPGQGLQFLFEYFSETQRNKGNFPGRFSGRQFSNSRSEMNVSTLELGDSALYLCASSLAPSGRFRSSYEQYFGPGTRLTVT.

The V call is TRBV6-6, the J call TRBJ1-3; 7 nucleotides agree with TRBD1. The CDR3 sequence is 16 residues long. Trimming cost V 6 bases and J 2 bases; bases outside gene matches: 10. Germline V gives CDR1 MNHNY, CDR2 SVGAGI (reference sequence). CDR3 bases: TGTGCCAGCAGGGACCGGGACAGCGGAACTGGAAACACCATATATTTT. This sequence encodes CASRDRDSGTGNTIYF.